A selection of T cell receptor beta chains follows, all from one sample in a study of blood T cell repertoires in COVID-19. TCRdb keeps only in-frame clones here, not all; method: immunoSEQ multiplex PCR. The sample holds more than 200,000 clones, around four fifths seen once. The material sequenced was peripheral blood. Receptors originate from a woman between 35 and 50 years old with active or convalescent COVID-19. CDR3s include the opening cysteine and the closing phenylalanine or tryptophan. The D gene is left open where the match is weak. The size field is filled for only some rows; it gives once, few, many or a size class.

CDR3aa: CASSARDRAPDTQYF; CDR3nt: TGTGCCAGCAGCGCCCGGGACAGGGCGCCAGATACGCAGTATTTT; d_gene: TRBD1; v_gene: TRBV5-4; j_gene: TRBJ2-3; abundance: .
CDR3aa: CAWSVGETQYF; CDR3nt: TGTGCCTGGAGTGTCGGTGAGACCCAGTACTTC; d_gene: .; v_gene: TRBV30; j_gene: TRBJ2-5; abundance: .
CDR3aa: CASSDRGHDNYGYTF; CDR3nt: TGTGCCAGCAGTGATAGGGGACATGACAACTATGGCTACACCTTC; d_gene: .; v_gene: TRBV6-1; j_gene: TRBJ1-2; abundance: .
CDR3aa: CASSRTGDDEKLFF; CDR3nt: TGTGCCAGCAGCCGCACAGGGGACGATGAAAAACTGTTTTTT; d_gene: TRBD1; v_gene: TRBV7-9; j_gene: TRBJ1-4; abundance: once
CDR3aa: CASSLLPGLVTEAFF; CDR3nt: TGTGCCAGCAGTTTACTCCCCGGGTTGGTAACTGAAGCTTTCTTT; d_gene: .; v_gene: TRBV28; j_gene: TRBJ1-1; abundance: .
CDR3aa: CSASSSGQDEMNTEAFF; CDR3nt: TGCAGTGCTAGTAGCTCGGGACAGGACGAAATGAACACTGAAGCTTTCTTT; d_gene: TRBD1; v_gene: TRBV20-1; j_gene: TRBJ1-1; abundance: few
CDR3aa: CASSQEERSTDTQYF; CDR3nt: TGCGCCAGCAGCCAAGAGGAGCGGAGCACAGATACGCAGTATTTT; d_gene: .; v_gene: TRBV4-3; j_gene: TRBJ2-3; abundance: .
CDR3aa: CASSEFPDRVLNEQFF; CDR3nt: TGTGCCAGCAGTGAATTCCCGGACAGGGTGCTCAATGAGCAGTTCTTC; d_gene: TRBD1; v_gene: TRBV6-4; j_gene: TRBJ2-1; abundance: .
CDR3aa: CASSLREDMNTEAFF; CDR3nt: TGTGCCAGCAGCTTAAGGGAGGACATGAACACTGAAGCTTTCTTT; d_gene: .; v_gene: TRBV7-3; j_gene: TRBJ1-1; abundance: .
CDR3aa: CASSPGGVGELFF; CDR3nt: TGTGCCAGCAGCCCCGGGGGTGTCGGGGAGCTGTTTTTT; d_gene: .; v_gene: TRBV5-6; j_gene: TRBJ2-2; abundance: .
CDR3aa: CASSFKGLAEGNEQFF; CDR3nt: TGTGCCAGCAGCTTTAAAGGACTAGCGGAAGGGAATGAGCAGTTCTTC; d_gene: TRBD2; v_gene: TRBV7-3; j_gene: TRBJ2-1; abundance: .
CDR3aa: CASSTKELAGNTDTQYF; CDR3nt: TGTGCCAGCAGTACGAAGGAACTAGCGGGGAACACAGATACGCAGTATTTT; d_gene: TRBD2; v_gene: TRBV28; j_gene: TRBJ2-3; abundance: .
CDR3aa: CASSQGRENQPQHF; CDR3nt: TGCGCCAGCAGCCAAGGGAGGGAAAATCAGCCCCAGCATTTT; d_gene: .; v_gene: TRBV4-3; j_gene: TRBJ1-5; abundance: .
CDR3aa: CASSPPPYTEAFF; CDR3nt: TGCGCCAGCAGCCCCCCCCCGTACACTGAAGCTTTCTTT; d_gene: .; v_gene: TRBV5-1; j_gene: TRBJ1-1; abundance: .
CDR3aa: CASSMKGQSNGYTF; CDR3nt: TGTGCCAGTAGTATGAAGGGGCAAAGCAATGGCTACACCTTC; d_gene: .; v_gene: TRBV19; j_gene: TRBJ1-2; abundance: .
CDR3aa: CASSRLAGNTDTQYF; CDR3nt: TGTGCCAGCAGCCGACTAGCGGGGAACACAGATACGCAGTATTTT; d_gene: TRBD2; v_gene: TRBV6-5; j_gene: TRBJ2-3; abundance: once
CDR3aa: CASSLVGGDIYGYTF; CDR3nt: TGTGCCAGCAGCTTAGTCGGGGGGGACATCTATGGCTACACCTTC; d_gene: .; v_gene: TRBV11-2; j_gene: TRBJ1-2; abundance: .
CDR3aa: CASSFQGALGNYGYTF; CDR3nt: TGTGCCAGCAGTTTCCAGGGGGCCCTCGGTAACTATGGCTACACCTTC; d_gene: TRBD1; v_gene: TRBV27; j_gene: TRBJ1-2; abundance: once
CDR3aa: CASSPRTGGQDEQFF; CDR3nt: TGTGCCAGCTCACCCAGGACAGGGGGTCAGGATGAGCAGTTCTTC; d_gene: TRBD1; v_gene: TRBV18; j_gene: TRBJ2-1; abundance: .
CDR3aa: CASSLEGREGPPLWANVLTF; CDR3nt: .; d_gene: .; v_gene: TRBV5-1; j_gene: TRBJ2-6; abundance: .
CDR3aa: CASGLATGELFF; CDR3nt: TGTGCTAGTGGTTTGGCAACCGGGGAGCTGTTTTTT; d_gene: .; v_gene: TRBV12-5; j_gene: TRBJ2-2; abundance: once
CDR3aa: CASSQEGSGGNQPQHF; CDR3nt: TGTGCCAGCAGCCAAGAGGGGTCCGGGGGGAATCAGCCCCAGCATTTT; d_gene: .; v_gene: TRBV4-2; j_gene: TRBJ1-5; abundance: .
CDR3aa: CASSLGDRVNTIYF; CDR3nt: TGTGCCAGCAGCTTGGGGGACAGGGTGAACACCATATATTTT; d_gene: TRBD1; v_gene: TRBV7-9; j_gene: TRBJ1-3; abundance: .
CDR3aa: CAWSKTGQPGNTIYF; CDR3nt: TGTGCCTGGAGCAAGACAGGGCAACCCGGAAACACCATATATTTT; d_gene: TRBD1; v_gene: TRBV30; j_gene: TRBJ1-3; abundance: .
CDR3aa: CASSLSLGNAGELFF; CDR3nt: TGTGCCAGCAGCTTGTCCCTAGGTAACGCCGGGGAGCTGTTTTTT; d_gene: .; v_gene: TRBV5-5; j_gene: TRBJ2-2; abundance: .
CDR3aa: CASSAIITGELFF; CDR3nt: TGTGCCAGCAGCGCTATAATCACCGGGGAGCTGTTTTTT; d_gene: .; v_gene: TRBV7-9; j_gene: TRBJ2-2; abundance: .
CDR3aa: CASSQGRPLGANVLTF; CDR3nt: TGTGCCAGCAGCCAAGGCCGCCCACTCGGGGCCAACGTCCTGACTTTC; d_gene: .; v_gene: TRBV3-1/TRBV3-2; j_gene: TRBJ2-6; abundance: .
CDR3aa: CASSIVVSKNIQYF; CDR3nt: TGTGCCAGTAGTATAGTCGTCAGCAAAAACATTCAGTACTTC; d_gene: .; v_gene: TRBV19; j_gene: TRBJ2-4; abundance: .
CDR3aa: CASSPGPYGYTF; CDR3nt: TGTGCCAGCAGCCCAGGGCCCTATGGCTACACCTTC; d_gene: .; v_gene: TRBV6-5; j_gene: TRBJ1-2; abundance: .
CDR3aa: CASSTAMDRRVVDTQYF; CDR3nt: TGTGCCAGCAGCACCGCGATGGACAGGAGGGTAGTGGATACGCAGTATTTT; d_gene: .; v_gene: TRBV13; j_gene: TRBJ2-3; abundance: .
CDR3aa: CASSTRTSGLHSYEQYF; CDR3nt: TGTGCCAGCAGCACCCGTACTAGCGGGCTCCATTCCTACGAGCAGTACTTC; d_gene: TRBD2; v_gene: TRBV5-4; j_gene: TRBJ2-7; abundance: .
CDR3aa: CASSQTRLAGGETQYF; CDR3nt: TGTGCCAGCAGCCAAACCAGACTAGCGGGGGGAGAGACCCAGTACTTC; d_gene: TRBD2; v_gene: TRBV4-2; j_gene: TRBJ2-5; abundance: .
CDR3aa: CASTSGGTGSTIYF; CDR3nt: TGTGCCAGCACCTCGGGGGGAACTGGAAGCACCATATATTTT; d_gene: .; v_gene: TRBV28; j_gene: TRBJ1-3; abundance: few
CDR3aa: CASSLDRVGEAFF; CDR3nt: TGTGCCAGCAGTTTAGACAGGGTTGGTGAAGCTTTCTTT; d_gene: .; v_gene: TRBV12-3/TRBV12-4; j_gene: TRBJ1-1; abundance: once
CDR3aa: CASSVGGASQGYGYTF; CDR3nt: TGTGCCAGCAGCGTAGGTGGCGCTTCCCAGGGCTATGGCTACACCTTC; d_gene: .; v_gene: TRBV9; j_gene: TRBJ1-2; abundance: .
CDR3aa: CAWSADSRETQYF; CDR3nt: TGTGCCTGGAGTGCGGACTCTCGGGAGACCCAGTACTTC; d_gene: .; v_gene: TRBV30; j_gene: TRBJ2-5; abundance: .
CDR3aa: CATSSGGNTGELFF; CDR3nt: TGTGCCACCAGCTCAGGGGGGAACACCGGGGAGCTGTTTTTT; d_gene: TRBD1; v_gene: TRBV15; j_gene: TRBJ2-2; abundance: .
CDR3aa: CASSQGRGQRRNTIYF; CDR3nt: TGCGCCAGCAGCCAAGGCAGGGGACAGCGTAGAAACACCATATATTTT; d_gene: TRBD1; v_gene: TRBV4-3; j_gene: TRBJ1-3; abundance: .
CDR3aa: CATSDPGDHYGYTF; CDR3nt: TGTGCCACCAGTGATCCGGGGGATCACTATGGCTACACCTTC; d_gene: .; v_gene: TRBV24-1; j_gene: TRBJ1-2; abundance: .
CDR3aa: CASSLRERVFF; CDR3nt: TGTGCCAGCAGCTTGCGGGAGAGGGTGTTTTTT; d_gene: .; v_gene: TRBV7-6; j_gene: TRBJ1-4; abundance: .
CDR3aa: CSASSGVNYGYTF; CDR3nt: TGCAGTGCTAGTTCGGGGGTGAACTATGGCTACACCTTC; d_gene: .; v_gene: TRBV20-1; j_gene: TRBJ1-2; abundance: .
CDR3aa: CASDGVLDRISNQPQHF; CDR3nt: TGTGCCAGCGATGGTGTACTGGACAGGATTAGCAATCAGCCCCAGCATTTT; d_gene: TRBD1; v_gene: TRBV2; j_gene: TRBJ1-5; abundance: .
CDR3aa: CASAGSRTDTQYF; CDR3nt: TGTGCCAGCGCGGGGTCCCGCACAGATACGCAGTATTTT; d_gene: .; v_gene: TRBV2; j_gene: TRBJ2-3; abundance: .
CDR3aa: CATSDSYRGVNNEQFF; CDR3nt: TGTGCCACCAGTGATTCTTACAGGGGTGTGAACAATGAGCAGTTCTTC; d_gene: TRBD1; v_gene: TRBV24-1; j_gene: TRBJ2-1; abundance: .
CDR3aa: CASSARGEDEQFF; CDR3nt: TGTGCCAGCAGTGCCAGAGGGGAGGATGAGCAGTTCTTC; d_gene: .; v_gene: TRBV2; j_gene: TRBJ2-1; abundance: .
CDR3aa: CASSRTGGTYNEQFF; CDR3nt: TGTGCCAGCAGTCGGACAGGGGGGACCTACAATGAGCAGTTCTTC; d_gene: TRBD1; v_gene: TRBV6-5; j_gene: TRBJ2-1; abundance: .
CDR3aa: CASSLDTGGYTF; CDR3nt: TGTGCCAGCAGTCTCGACACAGGTGGCTACACCTTC; d_gene: .; v_gene: TRBV28; j_gene: TRBJ1-2; abundance: .
CDR3aa: CASRPRGRPHAGTYEQYF; CDR3nt: TGTGCCAGCAGGCCGAGGGGGCGCCCCCACGCAGGGACTTACGAGCAGTACTTC; d_gene: .; v_gene: TRBV27; j_gene: TRBJ2-7; abundance: .
CDR3aa: CASSPDRTYEQYF; CDR3nt: TGTGCCAGCAGCCCGGACAGGACCTACGAGCAGTACTTC; d_gene: TRBD1; v_gene: TRBV11-2; j_gene: TRBJ2-7; abundance: few
CDR3aa: CASSTDRGPREQYF; CDR3nt: TGTGCCAGCAGTACCGACAGGGGGCCCCGCGAGCAGTACTTC; d_gene: TRBD1; v_gene: TRBV27; j_gene: TRBJ2-7; abundance: .
CDR3aa: CASSLIGQGTQPQHF; CDR3nt: TGTGCCAGCAGTTTAATTGGACAGGGGACTCAGCCCCAGCATTTT; d_gene: TRBD1; v_gene: TRBV27; j_gene: TRBJ1-5; abundance: .
CDR3aa: CAWSVGGNYEQYF; CDR3nt: TGTGCCTGGAGTGTCGGGGGGAACTACGAGCAGTACTTC; d_gene: TRBD2; v_gene: TRBV30; j_gene: TRBJ2-7; abundance: .
CDR3aa: CASSDYTPGDSVSGNTIYF; CDR3nt: TGTGCCAGCAGCGATTACACGCCTGGGGACAGCGTCTCTGGAAACACCATATATTTT; d_gene: TRBD1; v_gene: TRBV11-3; j_gene: TRBJ1-3; abundance: once
CDR3aa: CASRTGGSGYGYTF; CDR3nt: TGTGCCAGCAGAACAGGGGGCAGCGGCTATGGCTACACCTTC; d_gene: TRBD1; v_gene: TRBV28; j_gene: TRBJ1-2; abundance: once
CDR3aa: CASSWGRDNEQFF; CDR3nt: TGTGCCAGCAGCTGGGGCCGGGACAATGAGCAGTTCTTC; d_gene: .; v_gene: TRBV7-2; j_gene: TRBJ2-1; abundance: .
CDR3aa: CATSDLGLAGDQETQYF; CDR3nt: TGTGCCACCAGTGATTTAGGACTAGCGGGGGACCAAGAGACCCAGTACTTC; d_gene: TRBD2; v_gene: TRBV24-1; j_gene: TRBJ2-5; abundance: .
CDR3aa: CASSQPTGPKQYGYTF; CDR3nt: TGTGCCAGCAGCCAACCGACAGGGCCAAAACAATATGGCTACACCTTC; d_gene: TRBD1; v_gene: TRBV4-2; j_gene: TRBJ1-2; abundance: few
CDR3aa: CSATIDEKLFF; CDR3nt: TGCAGTGCCACTATAGATGAAAAACTGTTTTTT; d_gene: .; v_gene: TRBV20-1; j_gene: TRBJ1-4; abundance: .